This T cell receptor beta chain was captured in a study of PD-L1 blockade in urothelial cancer (dated by TCRdb to 2017 to 2019). In terms of the full investigation: Therapy was started at some point between 2014 and 2016 for all patients, and atezolizumab 1,200 mg was administered intravenously every 3 weeks. About 90% of the 29 patients were males with bladder-origin urothelial cancer, and about 65% of the roughly 30 reported a prior smoking history. An ECOG performance status of 0 or 1 was recorded for the patients, and 0 to 3 prior chemotherapy regimens had been received by the patients. Blood samples were analyzed at two time points: 3 weeks after treatment start (second dose) and 6 weeks after treatment start. Blood samples gave a median of around 140,000 T cells and approximately 80,000 unique TCRs, with a median clonality of 0.080. An exploratory multi-omic analysis was conducted of the somatic, immune and clinical correlates of response to PD-L1 blockade with atezolizumab in urothelial cancer. Pretreatment tumor samples and matched peripheral blood, collected serially before and after atezolizumab treatment, underwent TCR sequencing. Durable clinical benefit meant progression-free survival longer than 6 months, and TCR features were also tested against progression-free and overall survival. In the same patients, pretreatment tumors underwent whole exome sequencing and RNA sequencing in addition to TCR sequencing. Roughly ten patients achieved durable clinical benefit and roughly 20 did not. Over 28 patients had pretreatment blood TCR-seq, around 25 had at least one posttreatment blood collection, and around 25 had tumor TCR-seq.

The cohort included 25 to 35 patients with locally advanced or metastatic urothelial carcinoma who were treated at Memorial Sloan Kettering on a trial protocol. Peripheral blood mononuclear cells were collected pretreatment and during treatment, with between 1 and 8 total time points per patient. The Qiagen DNeasy Blood extraction kit was used to purify genomic DNA from total PBMCs and tumor samples. Collected pretreatment and during treatment, PBMCs were isolated and stored as previously described. In regard to this clone: There is no known antigen for this receptor. Base qualities are not at hand, and no much larger clone is one base apart.

From the cysteine through the phenylalanine, the CDR3 covers 15 amino acids. This entry keeps only the CDR3 DNA: 45 bases, framed from base 1. According to the germline V gene, CDR1 reads KGHSH and CDR2 reads LQKENI. The junction carries 11 bases between V and J, which are trimmed by 2 bases and 1 base respectively. Synthetic TCR analog templates were spiked into each PCR so that absolute template abundance could be estimated from read counts. Using the immunoSEQ assay, TCRbeta CDR3 regions were amplified from genomic DNA with bias-controlled V and J gene primers. Rearranged TCRbeta segments were sequenced at approximately 20X coverage. Per the original workflow: Clustering was used to correct sequencing errors, and CDR3s were annotated against IMGT so that V, D and J genes could be assigned. Out-of-frame and stop-codon sequences were excluded, and only productive TCRbeta rearrangements were used in downstream analyses. To compute clonality, Shannon entropy was normalized by the log of the number of unique productive sequences and then subtracted from one. Fisher's exact test with Benjamini-Hochberg correction, at a threshold of adjusted p below 0.01, was used to find clones that differed between time points or between blood and tumor. What TCRdb holds here is the immuneACCESS table cut down to in-frame rearrangements. Part of the clones is not present; checked against another copy, under half of the missing clones reflect an unresolved V gene, and the others are unexplained. V and J calls and clone size are those listed in that table; D and trimming were worked out from the DNA. A total of under 120,000 clones appear in this sample, over 75% of them only once. Together, the top ten hold 2% to 2.5% of the sample.

Summary of the overall study and its limitations: Greater expansion of tumor-associated TCR clones in peripheral blood 3 weeks after the start of treatment was observed in patients with durable benefit (n of about 22, p = 0.022). Improved progression-free and overall survival was found to be associated with pretreatment peripheral blood TCR clonality below the median. Because of the small sample size (n ≈ 28) and the many exploratory analyses performed, the results are intended to be regarded as hypothesis-generating.

This clonotype was obtained from a man in his fifties or sixties with urothelial cancer. The sample was PBMCs, taken around atezolizumab (anti-PD-L1) treatment. Here the chain combines TRBV18 and TRBJ1-2; TRBD1 is a possible D gene, resting on 5 matching bases. This receptor carries the CDR3 CASSPKTDFNYGYTF. The sequenced DNA is TGTGCCAGCTCACCAAAGACAGACTTTAACTATGGCTACACCTTC.